Given below is one T cell receptor (beta chain) in context. Peripheral blood genomic DNA, not sorted cells or RNA, was the template. The data belong to a study of T cell repertoires in aging, cancer and after chemotherapy. The wider study: Donor ages fell into six groups from 30 or younger up to 70 or older. The full dataset contained several million TCR reads.

A mixed TRB-A/B primer pool amplified rearranged TRB by multiplex touch-down PCR. TCRdb reprocessed the multiplex PCR reads via MiXCR and lists one record per CDR3 protein. The repertoire consists of about 8,400 distinct CDR3 sequences, with more than 25% occurring once and the leading ten covering roughly 4%. Germline-derived CDR1 and CDR2 are SGHTA and FQGNSA. Trimming took 1 base from V and 2 from J; bases not matched to a gene: 3. The CDR3 sequence is 15 residues long. The V call is TRBV7-2, the J call TRBJ2-7; 9 bases are shared with TRBD2. The TCR originated in a human donor in good health. The material sequenced was blood. The CDR3 is CASSLDIAGAYEQYF. The CDR3 region has the DNA TGTGCCAGCAGCTTAGATATAGCGGGGGCCTACGAGCAGTACTTC.